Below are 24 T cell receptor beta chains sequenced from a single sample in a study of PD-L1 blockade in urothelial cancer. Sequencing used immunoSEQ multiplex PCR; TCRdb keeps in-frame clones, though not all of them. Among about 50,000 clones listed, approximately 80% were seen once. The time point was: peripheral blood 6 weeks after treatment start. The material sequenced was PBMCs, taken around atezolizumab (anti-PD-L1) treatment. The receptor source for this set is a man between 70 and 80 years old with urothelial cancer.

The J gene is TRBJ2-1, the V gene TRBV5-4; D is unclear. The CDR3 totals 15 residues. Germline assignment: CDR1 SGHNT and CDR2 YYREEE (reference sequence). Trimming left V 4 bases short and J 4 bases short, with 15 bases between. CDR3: CASSPYTTIYNEQFF. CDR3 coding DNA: TGTGCCAGCAGCCCATACACGACAATTTACAATGAGCAGTTCTTC.

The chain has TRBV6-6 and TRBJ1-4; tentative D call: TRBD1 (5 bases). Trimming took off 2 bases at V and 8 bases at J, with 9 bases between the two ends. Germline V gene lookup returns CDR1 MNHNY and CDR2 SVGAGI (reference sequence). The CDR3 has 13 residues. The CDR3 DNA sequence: TGTGCCAGCAGTTACAGCCGGGGGGAAAAACTGTTTTTT. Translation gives CASSYSRGEKLFF.

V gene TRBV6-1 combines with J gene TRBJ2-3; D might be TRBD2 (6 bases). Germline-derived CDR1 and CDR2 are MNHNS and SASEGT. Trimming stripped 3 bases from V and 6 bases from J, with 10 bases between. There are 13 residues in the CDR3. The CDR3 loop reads CASSDAGLDTQYF. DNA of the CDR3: TGTGCCAGCAGTGACGCGGGGCTGGATACGCAGTATTTT.

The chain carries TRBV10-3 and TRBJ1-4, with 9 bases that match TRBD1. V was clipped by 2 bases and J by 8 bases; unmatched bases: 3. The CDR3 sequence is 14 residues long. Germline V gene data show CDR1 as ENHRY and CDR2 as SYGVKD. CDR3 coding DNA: TGTGCCATCAGTGAGAGGGACAGGGCAGAAAAACTGTTTTTT. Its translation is CAISERDRAEKLFF.

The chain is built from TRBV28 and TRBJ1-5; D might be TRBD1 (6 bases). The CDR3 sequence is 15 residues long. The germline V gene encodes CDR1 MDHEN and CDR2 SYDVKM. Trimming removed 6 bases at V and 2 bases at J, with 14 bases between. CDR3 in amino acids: CASRPGGQRNQPQHF. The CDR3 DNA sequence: TGTGCCAGCAGGCCCGGGGGGCAGCGCAATCAGCCCCAGCATTTT. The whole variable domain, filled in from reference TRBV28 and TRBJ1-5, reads DVKVTQSSRYLVKRTGEKVFLECVQDMDHENMFWYRQDPGLGLRLIYFSYDVKMKEKGDIPEGYSVSREKKERFSLILESASTNQTSMYLCASRPGGQRNQPQHFGDGTRLSIL.

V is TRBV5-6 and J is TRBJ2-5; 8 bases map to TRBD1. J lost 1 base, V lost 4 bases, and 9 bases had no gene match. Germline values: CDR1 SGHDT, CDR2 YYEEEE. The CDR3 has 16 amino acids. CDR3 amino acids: CASSIRDRQSQETQYF. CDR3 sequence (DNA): TGTGCCAGCAGCATCCGGGACAGGCAGTCCCAAGAGACCCAGTACTTC.

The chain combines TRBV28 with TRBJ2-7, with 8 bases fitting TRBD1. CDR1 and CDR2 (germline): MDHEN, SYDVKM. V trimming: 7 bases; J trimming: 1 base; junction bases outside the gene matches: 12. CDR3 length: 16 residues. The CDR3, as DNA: TGTGCCAGCACGGAAATCGGGACAGGCAAATCCTACGAGCAGTACTTC. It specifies CASTEIGTGKSYEQYF.

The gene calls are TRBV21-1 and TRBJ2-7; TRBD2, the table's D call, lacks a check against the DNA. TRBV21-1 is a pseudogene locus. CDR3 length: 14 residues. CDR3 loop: CASSKSEGSYEQYF. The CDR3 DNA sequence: TGTGCCAGCAGCAAATCTGAGGGCTCCTACGAGCAGTACTTC.

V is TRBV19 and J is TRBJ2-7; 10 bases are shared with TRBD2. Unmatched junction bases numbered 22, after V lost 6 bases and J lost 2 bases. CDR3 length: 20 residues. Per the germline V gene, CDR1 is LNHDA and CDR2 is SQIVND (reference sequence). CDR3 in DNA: TGTGCCAGTAGCAGATACCGGGGCCCCACCCTAGCGGGAGTTCCCTACGAGCAGTACTTC. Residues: CASSRYRGPTLAGVPYEQYF. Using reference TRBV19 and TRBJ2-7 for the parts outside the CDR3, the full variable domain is DGGITQSPKYLFRKEGQNVTLSCEQNLNHDAMYWYRQDPGQGLRLIYYSQIVNDFQKGDIAEGYSVSREKKESFPLTVTSAQKNPTAFYLCASSRYRGPTLAGVPYEQYFGPGTRLTVT.

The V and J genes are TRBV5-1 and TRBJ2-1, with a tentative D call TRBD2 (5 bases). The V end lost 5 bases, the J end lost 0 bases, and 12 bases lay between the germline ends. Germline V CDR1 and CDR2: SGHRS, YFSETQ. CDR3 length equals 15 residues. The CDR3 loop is CASSPAASSYNEQFF. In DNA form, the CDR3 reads TGCGCCAGCAGTCCAGCGGCGAGCTCCTACAATGAGCAGTTCTTC.

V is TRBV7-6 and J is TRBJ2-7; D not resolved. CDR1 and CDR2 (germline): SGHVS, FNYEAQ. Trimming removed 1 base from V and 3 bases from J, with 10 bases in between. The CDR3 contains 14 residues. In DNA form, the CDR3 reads TGTGCCAGCAGCTTAGATGGCAGCGTCTACGAGCAGTACTTC. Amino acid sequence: CASSLDGSVYEQYF.

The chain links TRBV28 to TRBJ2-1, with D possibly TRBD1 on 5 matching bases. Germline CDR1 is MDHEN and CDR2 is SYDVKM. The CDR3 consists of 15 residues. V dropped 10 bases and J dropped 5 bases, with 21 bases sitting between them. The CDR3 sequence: CATSTGYDRNNEQFF. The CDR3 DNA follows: TGTGCCACCTCCACGGGCTACGACAGAAACAATGAGCAGTTCTTC.

Written as DNA, the CDR3 is TGTGCCAGCAGTGCAGTGACTCTAACCTACGAGCAGTACTTC. It translates to CASSAVTLTYEQYF. This chain joins TRBV2 and TRBJ2-7; D is unclear. Per germline, CDR1 SNHLY and CDR2 FYNNEI. CDR3 size: 14 residues. Between the trimmed V and J ends, which lost 4 bases and 2 bases, there was a span of 12 bases.

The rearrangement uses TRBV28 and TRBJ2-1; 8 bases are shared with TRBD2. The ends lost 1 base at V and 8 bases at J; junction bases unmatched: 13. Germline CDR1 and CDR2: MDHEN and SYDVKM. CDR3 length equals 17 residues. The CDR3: CASSLFPPTSEFDEQFF. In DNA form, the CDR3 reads TGTGCCAGCAGTTTATTTCCCCCGACTAGCGAATTTGATGAGCAGTTCTTC.

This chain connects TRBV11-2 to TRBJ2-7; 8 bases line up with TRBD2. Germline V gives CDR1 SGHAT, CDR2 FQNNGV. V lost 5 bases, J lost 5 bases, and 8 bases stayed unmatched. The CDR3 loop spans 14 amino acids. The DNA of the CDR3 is TGTGCCAGCAGCCGGGAGGGAGGGGGACACGAGCAGTACTTC. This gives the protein CASSREGGGHEQYF.

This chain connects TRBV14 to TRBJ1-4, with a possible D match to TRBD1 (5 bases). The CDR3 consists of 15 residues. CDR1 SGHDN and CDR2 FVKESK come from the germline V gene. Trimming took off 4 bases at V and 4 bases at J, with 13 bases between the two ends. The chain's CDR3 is CASSPGLSLNEKLFF. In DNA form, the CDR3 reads TGTGCCAGCAGCCCGGGACTCTCGCTTAATGAAAAACTGTTTTTT.

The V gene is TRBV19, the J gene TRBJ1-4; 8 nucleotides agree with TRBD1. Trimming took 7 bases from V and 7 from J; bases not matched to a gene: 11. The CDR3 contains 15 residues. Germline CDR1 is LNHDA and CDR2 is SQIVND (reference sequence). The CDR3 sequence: CASNRQGQGAEKLFF. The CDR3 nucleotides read TGTGCCAGTAACCGGCAAGGACAGGGTGCTGAAAAACTGTTTTTT. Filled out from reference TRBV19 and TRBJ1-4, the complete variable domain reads DGGITQSPKYLFRKEGQNVTLSCEQNLNHDAMYWYRQDPGQGLRLIYYSQIVNDFQKGDIAEGYSVSREKKESFPLTVTSAQKNPTAFYLCASNRQGQGAEKLFFGSGTQLSVL.

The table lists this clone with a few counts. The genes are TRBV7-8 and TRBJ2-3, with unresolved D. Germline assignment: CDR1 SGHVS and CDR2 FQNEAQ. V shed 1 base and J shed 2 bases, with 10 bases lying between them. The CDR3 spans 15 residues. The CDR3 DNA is TGTGCCAGCAGCTTAGAGCTTCTGATCACAGATACGCAGTATTTT. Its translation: CASSLELLITDTQYF. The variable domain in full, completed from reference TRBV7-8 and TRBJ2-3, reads GAGVSQSPRYKVAKRGQDVALRCDPISGHVSLFWYQQALGQGPEFLTYFQNEAQLDKSGLPSDRFFAERPEGSVSTLKIQRTQQEDSAVYLCASSLELLITDTQYFGPGTRLTVL.

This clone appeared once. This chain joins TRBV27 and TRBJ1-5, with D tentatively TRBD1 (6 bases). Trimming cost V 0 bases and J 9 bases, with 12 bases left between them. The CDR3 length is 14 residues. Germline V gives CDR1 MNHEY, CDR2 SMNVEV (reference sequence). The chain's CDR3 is CASSLSTVGAPQHF. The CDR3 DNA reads TGTGCCAGCAGTTTATCCACGGTGGGGGCGCCCCAGCATTTT.

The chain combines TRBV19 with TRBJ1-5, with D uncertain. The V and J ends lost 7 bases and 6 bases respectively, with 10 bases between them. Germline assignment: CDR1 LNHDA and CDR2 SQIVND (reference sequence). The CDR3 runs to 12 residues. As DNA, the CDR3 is TGTGCCAGTACCGGTCTCGGTCAGCCCCAGCATTTT. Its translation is CASTGLGQPQHF.

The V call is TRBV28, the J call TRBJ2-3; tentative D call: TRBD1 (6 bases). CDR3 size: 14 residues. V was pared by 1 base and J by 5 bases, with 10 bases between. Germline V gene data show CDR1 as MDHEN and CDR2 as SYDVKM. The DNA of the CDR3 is TGTGCCAGCAGTTTATCTCAGGGGATAGATACGCAGTATTTT. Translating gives CASSLSQGIDTQYF.

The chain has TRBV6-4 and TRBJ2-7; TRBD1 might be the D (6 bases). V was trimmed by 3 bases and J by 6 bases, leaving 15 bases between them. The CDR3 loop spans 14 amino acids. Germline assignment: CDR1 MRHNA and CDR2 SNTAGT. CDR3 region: CASSDGGITLEQYF. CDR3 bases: TGTGCCAGCAGTGATGGGGGCATCACTCTCGAGCAGTACTTC.

The DNA for the CDR3 is TGTGCCAGCCGGGTCGGGACAGGGAATCAGCCCCAGCATTTT. This encodes CASRVGTGNQPQHF. The chain combines TRBV6-6 with TRBJ1-5; 9 bases match TRBD1. Germline trimming cut 8 bases from V and 4 bases from J; bases unmatched to any gene: 6. The CDR3 totals 14 residues. CDR1 MNHNY and CDR2 SVGAGI come from the germline V gene (reference sequence).

In nucleotides, the CDR3 is TGTGCCAGTGCGACGGCAGTGTCAGGTACCGGGGAGCTGTTTTTT. The encoded protein is CASATAVSGTGELFF. The V and J genes are TRBV19 and TRBJ2-2; D call uncertain. With 8 bases removed from V and 5 bases from J, the gap between germline ends came to 18 bases. The CDR3 consists of 15 residues. Germline loops: CDR1 LNHDA, CDR2 SQIVND (reference sequence).